This is a list of T cell receptor beta chains from one sample in a study of CD8 T cells in ankylosing spondylitis. Each CDR3 protein is one row after TCRdb ran MiXCR on the 5' RACE reads. The table has around 300,000 distinct CDR3 sequences, around 21% seen once. Source material: blood, either unsorted or a sorted T cell fraction (not recorded which). These receptors were collected from a female donor with ankylosing spondylitis or in good health (not recorded which). Both conserved end residues are part of each CDR3. D genes are given only for firm matches. Clone size, where shown, is once, few, many, or a class for clones that have expanded.

j_call,v_call,clone_size,d_call,cdr3_nt,cdr3_aa
TRBJ2-7,TRBV4-3,few,TRBD2,TGCGCCAGCAGCCAGGCGGCACTAGCGGGTGTCCCCTACGAGCAGTACTTC,CASSQAALAGVPYEQYF
TRBJ2-1,TRBV20-1,.,TRBD2,TGCAGTGCTAGGAGGACTAGCGGTTACTGGGGTGAGCAGTTCTTC,CSARRTSGYWGEQFF
TRBJ2-2,TRBV12-3/TRBV12-4,few,.,TGTGCCAGCACCAAACGGGTGGACACCGGGGAGCTGTTTTTT,CASTKRVDTGELFF
TRBJ2-2,TRBV5-6,few,TRBD2,TGTGCCAGCAGCTACTTAGCGGGAGGTCGCACCTGGGAGCTGTTTTTT,CASSYLAGGRTWELFF
TRBJ2-3,TRBV2,few,.,TGTGCCAGCGCAGATACGCAGTATTTT,CASADTQYF
TRBJ2-2,TRBV7-2,many,TRBD1,TGTGCCAGCAGTCGAATTCCCGGGACAGGGCGACACGGGGAGCTGTTTTTT,CASSRIPGTGRHGELFF
TRBJ2-3,TRBV14,.,TRBD2,TGTGCCAGCAGCCTGGGGACTACGGCGGTATCAGGGGATACGCAGTATTTT,CASSLGTTAVSGDTQYF
TRBJ1-5,TRBV12-3/TRBV12-4,.,.,TGTGCCAGCACGGGCGTAAATCAGCCTAGCAATCAGCCCCAGCATTTT,CASTGVNQPSNQPQHF
TRBJ2-7,TRBV3-1,few,TRBD2,TGTGCCAGCAGCCAAAGCGGGAGCCTCTACGAGCAGTACTTC,CASSQSGSLYEQYF
TRBJ2-5,TRBV4-2,many,TRBD2,TGTGCCAGCAGCCAAGAAGGGCGGGGAGGGCCAAAAGAGACCCAGTACTTC,CASSQEGRGGPKETQYF
TRBJ2-7,TRBV18,.,TRBD1,TGTGCCAGCTCACCACGGACAGGGGGACGGTACGAGCAGTACTTC,CASSPRTGGRYEQYF
TRBJ2-1,TRBV12-3/TRBV12-4,.,TRBD2,TGTGCCAGCAGATCGATACTAGCGGGAGGCGGGAATGAGCAGTTCTTC,CASRSILAGGGNEQFF
TRBJ2-1,TRBV12-3/TRBV12-4,.,TRBD1,TGTGCCAGCAGTCTGTACCGGGGACAGGGGACTTCCTACAATGAGCAGTTCTTC,CASSLYRGQGTSYNEQFF
TRBJ2-1,TRBV10-3,few,TRBD2,TGTGCCATCAGTGAGGGAGGGCTAGCGGCCTACAATGAGCAGTTCTTC,CAISEGGLAAYNEQFF
TRBJ2-2,TRBV6-5,few,.,TGTGCCAGCAGTTACTCGACGGCGAACACCGGGGAGCTGTTTTTT,CASSYSTANTGELFF
TRBJ1-2,TRBV5-4,.,TRBD1,TGTGCCAGCAGCTTGGGGGACAGGGGGCCTGGCTACACCTTC,CASSLGDRGPGYTF
TRBJ2-3,TRBV20-1,.,.,TGCAGTGCTAGTAGGCAGGGACGCACAGATACGCAGTATTTT,CSASRQGRTDTQYF
TRBJ2-1,TRBV29-1,many,.,TGCAGCGTTGAAGTCGTCCCAAGCAATGAGCAGTTCTTC,CSVEVVPSNEQFF